The clone carrying this T cell receptor (beta chain) has a handful of counts. Its antigen is undetermined. The data are from a study of T cells after yellow fever vaccination. MiXCR, run by TCRdb on the 5' RACE reads, gives a single entry per CDR3 protein. The sample has some 340,000 distinct CDR3 sequences; about 10% are singletons. Points from the study as a whole: Peaking faster, on day 5 versus 15, the secondary response was nonetheless weaker. Of the clonotypes, a small share occurred in both CD4 and CD8 compartments.

CDR3 length: 14 amino acids. Trimming took off 4 bases at V and 4 bases at J, with 13 bases between the two ends. The V gene's germline CDR1 is DFQATT and CDR2 SNEGSKA (reference sequence). This TCR was recovered from a man between 18 and 35 years old who received the YFV17D yellow fever vaccine. This sample comprised CD4+ T cells sorted from PBMCs, obtained 45 days after the yellow fever booster vaccination. The gene calls are TRBV20-1 and TRBJ2-2; D possibly uses TRBD1 or TRBD2 (5 bases each). CDR3 protein: CSAMGPRLTGELFF. Written as DNA, the CDR3 is TGCAGTGCTATGGGACCCCGCCTCACCGGGGAGCTGTTTTTT.